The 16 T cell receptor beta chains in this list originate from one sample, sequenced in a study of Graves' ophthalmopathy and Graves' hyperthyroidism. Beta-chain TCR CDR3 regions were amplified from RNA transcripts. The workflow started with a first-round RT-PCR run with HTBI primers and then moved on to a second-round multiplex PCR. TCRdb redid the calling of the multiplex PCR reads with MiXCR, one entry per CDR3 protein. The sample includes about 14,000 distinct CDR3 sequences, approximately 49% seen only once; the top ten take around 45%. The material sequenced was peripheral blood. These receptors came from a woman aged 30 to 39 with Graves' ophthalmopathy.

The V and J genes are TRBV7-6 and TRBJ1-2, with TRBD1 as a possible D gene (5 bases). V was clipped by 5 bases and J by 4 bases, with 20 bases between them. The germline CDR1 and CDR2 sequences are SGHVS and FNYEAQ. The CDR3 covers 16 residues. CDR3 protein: CASSPQGMDLTYGYTF. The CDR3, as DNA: TGTGCCAGCAGCCCGCAGGGTATGGATCTTACCTATGGCTACACCTTC.

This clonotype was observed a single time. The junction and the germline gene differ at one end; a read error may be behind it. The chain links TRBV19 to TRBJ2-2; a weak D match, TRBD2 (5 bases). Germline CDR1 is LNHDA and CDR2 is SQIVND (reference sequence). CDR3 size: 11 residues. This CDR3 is CASSIFGELLF. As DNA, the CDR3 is TGTGCCAGTAGTATATTCGGGGAGCTGCTTTTT.

This CDR3 reads CSARVGGSGYNEQYF. In DNA form, the CDR3 reads TGCAGTGCTAGAGTCGGGGGCTCGGGTTACAATGAGCAGTACTTC. The chain joins TRBV20-1 to TRBJ2-5; possibly TRBD1 or TRBD2 for D (6 bases each). Germline values: CDR1 DFQATT, CDR2 SNEGSKA (reference sequence). V shed 1 base and J shed 11 bases, with 23 bases lying between them. This CDR3 has 15 amino acids.

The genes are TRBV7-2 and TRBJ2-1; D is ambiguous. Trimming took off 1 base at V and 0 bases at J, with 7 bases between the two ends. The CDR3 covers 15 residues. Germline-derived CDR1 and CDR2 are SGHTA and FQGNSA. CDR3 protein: CASSLVFFSYNEQFF. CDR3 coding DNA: TGTGCCAGCAGCTTAGTTTTTTTCTCCTACAATGAGCAGTTCTTC.

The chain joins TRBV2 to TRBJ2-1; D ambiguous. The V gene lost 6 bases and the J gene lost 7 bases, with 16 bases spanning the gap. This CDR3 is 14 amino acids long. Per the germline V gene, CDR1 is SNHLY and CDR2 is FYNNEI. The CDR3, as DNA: TGTGCCAGCAGCCCCACCACTACCCTTAATGAGCAGTTCTTC. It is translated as CASSPTTTLNEQFF.

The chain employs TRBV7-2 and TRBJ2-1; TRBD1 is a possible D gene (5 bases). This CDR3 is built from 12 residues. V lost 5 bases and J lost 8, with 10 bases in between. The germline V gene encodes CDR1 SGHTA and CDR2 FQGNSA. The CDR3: CASSLEGDEQFF. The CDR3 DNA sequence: TGTGCCAGCAGCCTAGAAGGGGATGAGCAGTTCTTC.

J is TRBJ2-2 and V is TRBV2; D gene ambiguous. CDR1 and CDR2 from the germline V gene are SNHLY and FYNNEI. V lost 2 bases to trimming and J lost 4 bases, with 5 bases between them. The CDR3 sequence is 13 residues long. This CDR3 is CASSELFTGELFF. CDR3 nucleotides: TGTGCCAGCAGTGAACTCTTCACCGGGGAGCTGTTTTTT.

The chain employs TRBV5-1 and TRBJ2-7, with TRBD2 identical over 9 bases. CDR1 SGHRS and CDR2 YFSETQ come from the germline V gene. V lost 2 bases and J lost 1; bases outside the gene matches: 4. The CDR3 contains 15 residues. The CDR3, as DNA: TGCGCCAGCAGCTTAGAGAGCGGGAGGTCCTACGAGCAGTACTTC. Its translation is CASSLESGRSYEQYF. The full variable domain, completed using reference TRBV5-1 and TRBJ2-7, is KAGVTQTPRYLIKTRGQQVTLSCSPISGHRSVSWYQQTPGQGLQFLFEYFSETQRNKGNFPGRFSGRQFSNSRSEMNVSTLELGDSALYLCASSLESGRSYEQYFGPGTRLTVT.

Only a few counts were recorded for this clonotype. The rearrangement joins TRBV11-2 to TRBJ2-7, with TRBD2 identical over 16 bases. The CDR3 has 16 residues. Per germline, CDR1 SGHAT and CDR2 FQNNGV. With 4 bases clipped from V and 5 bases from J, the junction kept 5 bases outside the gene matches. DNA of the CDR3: TGTGCCAGCAGCTCGTCCGGGACTAGCGGGAGGGACGAGCAGTACGTC. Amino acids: CASSSSGTSGRDEQYV.

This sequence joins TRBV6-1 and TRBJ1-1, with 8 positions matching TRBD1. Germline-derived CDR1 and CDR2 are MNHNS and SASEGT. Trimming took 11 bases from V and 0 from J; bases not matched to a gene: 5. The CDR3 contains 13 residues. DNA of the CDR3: TGTGCCGCCCGACAGGGGATGAACACTGAAGCTTTCTTT. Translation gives CAARQGMNTEAFF.

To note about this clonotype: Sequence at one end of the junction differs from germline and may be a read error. CDR3 sequence (DNA): TGTGCGATCAGAGGACAGGGTGGTTCTGAAGCTTTATTT. Translated, it gives CAIRGQGGSEALF. This sequence joins TRBV10-3 and TRBJ1-1, with 8 bases lining up with TRBD1. In germline, CDR1 is ENHRY, CDR2 SYGVKD. The CDR3 has 13 amino acids.

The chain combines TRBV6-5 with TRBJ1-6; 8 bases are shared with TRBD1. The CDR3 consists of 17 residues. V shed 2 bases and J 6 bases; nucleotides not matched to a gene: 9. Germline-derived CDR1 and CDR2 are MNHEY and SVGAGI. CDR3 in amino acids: CASSYVRGPGINSPLHF. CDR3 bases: TGTGCCAGCAGTTACGTCAGGGGGCCCGGGATTAATTCACCCCTCCACTTT.

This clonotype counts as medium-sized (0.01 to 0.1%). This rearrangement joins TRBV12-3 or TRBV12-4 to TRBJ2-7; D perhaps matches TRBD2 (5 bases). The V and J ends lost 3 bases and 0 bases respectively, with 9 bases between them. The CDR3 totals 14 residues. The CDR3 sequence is CASSFSASSYEQYF. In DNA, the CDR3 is TGTGCCAGCAGTTTTAGCGCCAGCTCCTACGAGCAGTACTTC.

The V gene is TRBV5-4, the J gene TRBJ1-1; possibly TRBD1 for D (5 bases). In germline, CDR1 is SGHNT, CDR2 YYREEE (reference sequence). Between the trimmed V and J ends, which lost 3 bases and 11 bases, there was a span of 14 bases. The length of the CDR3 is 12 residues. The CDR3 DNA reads TGTGCCAGCAGCTATCAGGGACCGGTGGCTTTCTTT. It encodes CASSYQGPVAFF.

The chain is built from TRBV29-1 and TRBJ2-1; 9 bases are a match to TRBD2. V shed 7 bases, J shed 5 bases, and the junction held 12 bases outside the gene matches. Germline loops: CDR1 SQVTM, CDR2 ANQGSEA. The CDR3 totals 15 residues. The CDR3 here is CSAELGASGDNEQFF. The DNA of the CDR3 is TGCAGCGCCGAACTTGGGGCTAGCGGGGACAATGAGCAGTTCTTC.

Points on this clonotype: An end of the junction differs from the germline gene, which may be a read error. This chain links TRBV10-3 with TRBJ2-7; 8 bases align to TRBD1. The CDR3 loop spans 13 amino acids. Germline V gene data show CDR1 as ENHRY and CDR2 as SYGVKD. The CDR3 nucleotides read TGTGCCATCAGTCGACAGGGGTCCTGCGAGCAGTACTTT. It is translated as CAISRQGSCEQYF.